Ten or more counts support the clone carrying this T cell receptor beta chain. Its antigen remains unknown. The data were obtained in a study of neurological immune-mediated disorders. Whole-study findings and limits: No sharing of CDR3 amino acid sequences was observed among expanded clones across subjects, suggesting private repertoires in all groups.

Synthesis of cDNA was accomplished via 5'RACE employing 10-nucleotide random UMIs. Over 160 million TCR-beta sequences, together covering 15-18 subjects, were produced by every individual sequencing run that was carried out. In TCRdb, the 5' RACE reads were re-called with MiXCR into one record per CDR3 protein. This table holds tens of thousands of distinct CDR3 sequences, 13% to 15% found once. Unmatched junction bases numbered 8, after V lost 3 bases and J lost 3 bases. CDR3 size: 15 residues. The germline V gene has CDR1 SGHRS and CDR2 YFSETQ. This receptor was identified in a woman between 45 and 65 years old in good health. The sample comprised PBMCs. This chain links TRBV5-1 with TRBJ2-5, with 7 bases identical to TRBD2. CDR3 in amino acids: CASSSSPLAEETQYF. The CDR3 DNA is TGCGCCAGCAGCTCAAGTCCCCTAGCGGAAGAGACCCAGTACTTC. The entire variable domain, with the rest obtained from reference TRBV5-1 and TRBJ2-5, is as follows: KAGVTQTPRYLIKTRGQQVTLSCSPISGHRSVSWYQQTPGQGLQFLFEYFSETQRNKGNFPGRFSGRQFSNSRSEMNVSTLELGDSALYLCASSSSPLAEETQYFGPGTRLLVL.